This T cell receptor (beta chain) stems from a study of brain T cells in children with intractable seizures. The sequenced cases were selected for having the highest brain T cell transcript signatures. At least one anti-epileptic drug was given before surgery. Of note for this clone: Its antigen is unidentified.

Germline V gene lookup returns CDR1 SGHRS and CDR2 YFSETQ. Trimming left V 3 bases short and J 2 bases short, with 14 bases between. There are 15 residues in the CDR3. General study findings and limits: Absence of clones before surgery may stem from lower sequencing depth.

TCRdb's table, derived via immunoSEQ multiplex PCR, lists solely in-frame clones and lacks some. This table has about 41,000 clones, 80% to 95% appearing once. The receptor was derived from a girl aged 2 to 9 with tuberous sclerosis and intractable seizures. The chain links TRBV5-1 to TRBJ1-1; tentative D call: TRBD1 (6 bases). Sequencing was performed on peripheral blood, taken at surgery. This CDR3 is CASSSNLQGNTEAFF. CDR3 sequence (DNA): TGCGCCAGCAGCTCCAATTTACAGGGAAACACTGAAGCTTTCTTT.